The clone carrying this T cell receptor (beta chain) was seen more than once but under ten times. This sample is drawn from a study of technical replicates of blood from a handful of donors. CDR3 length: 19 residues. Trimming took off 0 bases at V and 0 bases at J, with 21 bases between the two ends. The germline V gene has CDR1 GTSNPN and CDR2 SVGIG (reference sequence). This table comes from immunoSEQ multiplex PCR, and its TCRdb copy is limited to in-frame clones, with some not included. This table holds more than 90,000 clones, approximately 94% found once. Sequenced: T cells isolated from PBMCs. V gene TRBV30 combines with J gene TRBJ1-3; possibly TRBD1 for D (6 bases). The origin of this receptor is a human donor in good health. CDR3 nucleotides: TGTGCCTGGAGTGTACTGGGGGAGGGGGAGAGCCGCTCTGGAAACACCATATATTTT. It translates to CAWSVLGEGESRSGNTIYF.